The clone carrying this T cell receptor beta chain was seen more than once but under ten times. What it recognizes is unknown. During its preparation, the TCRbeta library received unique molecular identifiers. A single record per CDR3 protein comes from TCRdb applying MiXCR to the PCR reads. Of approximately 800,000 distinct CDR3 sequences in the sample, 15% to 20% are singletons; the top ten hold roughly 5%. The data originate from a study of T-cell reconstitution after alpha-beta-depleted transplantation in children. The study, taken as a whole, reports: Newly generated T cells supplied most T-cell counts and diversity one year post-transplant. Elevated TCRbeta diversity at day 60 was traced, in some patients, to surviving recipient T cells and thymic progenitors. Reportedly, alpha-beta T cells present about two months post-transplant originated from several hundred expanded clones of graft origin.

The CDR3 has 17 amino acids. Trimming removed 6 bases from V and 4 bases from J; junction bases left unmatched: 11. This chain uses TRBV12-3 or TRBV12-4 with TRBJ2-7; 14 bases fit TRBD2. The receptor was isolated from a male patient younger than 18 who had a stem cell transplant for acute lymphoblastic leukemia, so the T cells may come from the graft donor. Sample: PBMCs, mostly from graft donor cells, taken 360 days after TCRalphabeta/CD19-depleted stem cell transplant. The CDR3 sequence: CASRSSSRLAGGYEQYF. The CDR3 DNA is TGTGCCAGCAGGTCCTCATCCCGACTAGCGGGAGGGTACGAGCAGTACTTC.